These 16 T cell receptor beta chains share one sample of origin, sequenced in a study of cytomegalovirus exposure and HLA in healthy donors. The PCR had 60 Vbeta and 13 Jbeta primers. Assay used: immunoSEQ multiplex PCR; TCRdb lists only in-frame clones, some missing. In the table there are fewer than 200,000 clones, about 72% of which are singletons. The specimen sequenced was PBMCs. The receptor set was obtained from a girl aged 10 to 17 in good health and CMV-seronegative.

The sample holds a few counts of this clone. This chain connects TRBV4-1 to TRBJ1-1, with D unclear. Trimming cost V 0 bases and J 1 base, with 9 bases left between them. Per the germline V gene, CDR1 is MGHRA and CDR2 is YSYEKL. The CDR3 covers 15 residues. The CDR3 region is CASSQEYEQNTEAFF. Here the CDR3 DNA reads TGCGCCAGCAGCCAAGAATATGAACAGAACACTGAAGCTTTCTTT.

The chain links TRBV11-2 to TRBJ2-7, with 7 bases that match TRBD1. Germline V gene sequence: CDR1 SGHAT, CDR2 FQNNGV. The CDR3 runs to 16 residues. J lost 1 base, V lost 0 bases, and 6 bases had no gene match. This CDR3 is CASSLEYGQASYEQYF. CDR3 nucleotide sequence: TGTGCCAGCAGCTTAGAATACGGACAGGCGTCCTACGAGCAGTACTTC. The whole variable domain, remainder taken from reference TRBV11-2 and TRBJ2-7, is EAGVAQSPRYKIIEKRQSVAFWCNPISGHATLYWYQQILGQGPKLLIQFQNNGVVDDSQLPKDRFSAERLKGVDSTLKIQPAKLEDSAVYLCASSLEYGQASYEQYFGPGTRLTVT.

The V call is TRBV5-1, the J call TRBJ2-2; tentative D call: TRBD1 (5 bases). The germline V and J ends were trimmed by 6 bases and 5 bases, with 14 bases remaining between them. Germline values: CDR1 SGHRS, CDR2 YFSETQ. The CDR3 runs 14 residues. The CDR3 is CASNLKQETGELFF. In DNA, the CDR3 is TGCGCCAGCAACCTCAAACAGGAAACCGGGGAGCTGTTTTTT.

J is TRBJ1-1 and V is TRBV7-9; 8 bases fit TRBD1. The junction had 2 bases not matched to a gene; V was cut back by 4 bases and J by 1 base. The CDR3 contains 14 residues. CDR1 and CDR2 (germline): SEHNR, FQNEAQ (reference sequence). CDR3 sequence: CASSWTGPNTEAFF. The CDR3 nucleotides read TGTGCCAGCAGCTGGACAGGGCCGAACACTGAAGCTTTCTTT.

The rearrangement links TRBV5-1 to TRBJ2-1, with TRBD2 matching 8 bases. Germline CDR1 SGHRS, CDR2 YFSETQ. V lost 3 bases, J lost 4 bases, and 9 bases stayed unmatched. This CDR3 has 16 amino acids. In nucleotides, the CDR3 is TGCGCCAGCAGCTCTCCGGGGGGGGCCTTATACAATGAGCAGTTCTTC. Translation gives CASSSPGGALYNEQFF.

The rearrangement joins TRBV7-8 to TRBJ1-1; D remains ambiguous. This CDR3 is built from 16 residues. The germline V gene has CDR1 SGHVS and CDR2 FQNEAQ. V lost 5 bases to trimming and J lost 1 base, with 17 bases between them. The CDR3 DNA sequence: TGTGCCAGCAGCCCGAGACGGAGCCGGGGGAACACTGAAGCTTTCTTT. Its translation: CASSPRRSRGNTEAFF. The complete variable domain, with remaining parts taken from reference TRBV7-8 and TRBJ1-1, reads GAGVSQSPRYKVAKRGQDVALRCDPISGHVSLFWYQQALGQGPEFLTYFQNEAQLDKSGLPSDRFFAERPEGSVSTLKIQRTQQEDSAVYLCASSPRRSRGNTEAFFGQGTRLTVV.

This clone was counted only a few times. The genes are TRBV7-2 and TRBJ2-7, with 9 nucleotides matching TRBD1. CDR3 length equals 15 residues. Germline CDR1 reads SGHTA; CDR2 reads FQGNSA. With 1 base clipped from V and 5 bases from J, the junction kept 6 bases outside the gene matches. The CDR3 sequence is CASSLGTGEWNEQYF. The CDR3, as DNA: TGTGCCAGCAGCTTAGGGACAGGGGAATGGAACGAGCAGTACTTC.

This clone was found once. At one boundary the junction diverges from the germline segment, which might be a read error. This rearrangement joins TRBV2 to TRBJ2-5, with 9 bases aligning to TRBD2. CDR3 size: 12 residues. Germline CDR1 is SNHLY and CDR2 is FYNNEI. For the CDR3, the DNA is TGTGCCGGATGGCGGGGGGGCGGAGCCAAGGACTTC. Its translation is CAGWRGGGAKDF.

The gene calls are TRBV18 and TRBJ1-2; possible D gene TRBD1, 6 bases. Germline V gene lookup returns CDR1 KGHSH and CDR2 LQKENI. The length of the CDR3 is 14 residues. V was shortened by 5 bases and J by 3 bases, with 13 bases between the two germline ends. The CDR3 loop reads CASSSSGEHYGYTF. The CDR3 DNA sequence: TGTGCCAGCTCATCATCAGGGGAACACTATGGCTACACCTTC.

The chain is built from TRBV5-1 and TRBJ2-5; 9 nucleotides match TRBD1. Germline loops: CDR1 SGHRS, CDR2 YFSETQ. J gave up 5 bases and V 0 bases, and 8 bases lay outside the gene matches. CDR3 length: 16 amino acids. The CDR3 DNA follows: TGCGCCAGCAGCTTGGAACTTACAGGGGGCGCTGAGACCCAGTACTTC. This sequence encodes CASSLELTGGAETQYF. The full variable domain, rest sourced from reference TRBV5-1 and TRBJ2-5, is KAGVTQTPRYLIKTRGQQVTLSCSPISGHRSVSWYQQTPGQGLQFLFEYFSETQRNKGNFPGRFSGRQFSNSRSEMNVSTLELGDSALYLCASSLELTGGAETQYFGPGTRLLVL.

V gene TRBV6-1 combines with J gene TRBJ2-7, with TRBD1 as a possible D gene (5 bases). The germline CDR1 and CDR2 sequences are MNHNS and SASEGT. The V gene lost 7 bases and the J gene lost 3 bases, with 7 bases spanning the gap. The CDR3 loop spans 11 amino acids. The CDR3 spells CASKDSYEQYF. The CDR3 DNA reads as TGTGCCAGCAAAGACAGCTACGAGCAGTACTTC.

The chain employs TRBV27 and TRBJ2-7; 8 bases line up with TRBD1. The J segment lost 3 bases and the V segment lost 4 bases, leaving 11 bases of the junction unmatched. Germline CDR1 and CDR2: MNHEY and SMNVEV (reference sequence). The CDR3 loop spans 16 amino acids. CDR3 region: CASSSSGQGNLYEQYF. CDR3 nucleotides: TGTGCCAGCAGTTCCTCCGGACAGGGCAACCTCTACGAGCAGTACTTC.

The chain recombines TRBV19 with TRBJ2-3; no clear D. The V gene's germline CDR1 is LNHDA and CDR2 SQIVND (reference sequence). V was pared by 1 base and J by 8 bases, with 19 bases between. The CDR3 loop spans 16 amino acids. The chain's CDR3 is CASSIGWRNQIVTQYF. The CDR3 DNA reads TGTGCCAGTAGTATAGGTTGGAGAAACCAAATAGTTACGCAGTATTTT. The entire variable domain, with the rest obtained from reference TRBV19 and TRBJ2-3, is as follows: DGGITQSPKYLFRKEGQNVTLSCEQNLNHDAMYWYRQDPGQGLRLIYYSQIVNDFQKGDIAEGYSVSREKKESFPLTVTSAQKNPTAFYLCASSIGWRNQIVTQYFGPGTRLTVL.

V and J are TRBV5-1 and TRBJ2-3; unclear D gene. Germline values: CDR1 SGHRS, CDR2 YFSETQ. This CDR3 spans 14 amino acids. This chain's CDR3 is CSTSRSGSPDTQYF. The CDR3 coding sequence is TGCTCAACCTCCCGGTCTGGTAGCCCAGATACGCAGTATTTT.

The chain has TRBV7-8 and TRBJ1-6; D may be TRBD1 (6 bases). From germline, CDR1 is SGHVS and CDR2 FQNEAQ. With 4 bases removed from V and 6 bases from J, the gap between germline ends came to 10 bases. This CDR3 is 14 amino acids long. The DNA of the CDR3 is TGTGCCAGCAGCTCGACAGGAATTAATTCACCCCTCCACTTT. It codes for CASSSTGINSPLHF. The full variable domain, with the rest looked up from reference TRBV7-8 and TRBJ1-6, is GAGVSQSPRYKVAKRGQDVALRCDPISGHVSLFWYQQALGQGPEFLTYFQNEAQLDKSGLPSDRFFAERPEGSVSTLKIQRTQQEDSAVYLCASSSTGINSPLHFGNGTRLTVT.

The chain joins TRBV7-9 to TRBJ1-4; tentatively, D is TRBD1 (6 bases). Germline V lookup: CDR1 SEHNR, CDR2 FQNEAQ (reference sequence). The V gene lost 1 base and the J gene lost 4 bases, with 7 bases spanning the gap. This CDR3 has 14 residues. Here the CDR3 DNA reads TGTGCCAGCAGCTTAGGACAGGATAATGAAAAACTGTTTTTT. This translates into CASSLGQDNEKLFF.